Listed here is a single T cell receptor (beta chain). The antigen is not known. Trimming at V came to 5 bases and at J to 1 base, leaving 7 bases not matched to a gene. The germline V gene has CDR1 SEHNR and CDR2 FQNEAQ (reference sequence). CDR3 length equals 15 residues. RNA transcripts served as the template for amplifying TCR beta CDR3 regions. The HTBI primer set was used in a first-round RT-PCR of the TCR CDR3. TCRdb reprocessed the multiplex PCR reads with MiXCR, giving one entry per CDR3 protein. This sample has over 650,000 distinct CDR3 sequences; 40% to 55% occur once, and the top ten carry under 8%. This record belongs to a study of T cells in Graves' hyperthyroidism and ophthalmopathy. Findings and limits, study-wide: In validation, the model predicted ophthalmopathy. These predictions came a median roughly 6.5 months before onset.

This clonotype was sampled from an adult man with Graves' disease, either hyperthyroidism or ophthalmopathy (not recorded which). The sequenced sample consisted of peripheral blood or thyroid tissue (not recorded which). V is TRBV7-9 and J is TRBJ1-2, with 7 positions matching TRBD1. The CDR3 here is CASSPWDRNNYGYTF. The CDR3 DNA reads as TGTGCCAGCAGCCCTTGGGACAGAAATAACTATGGCTACACCTTC.